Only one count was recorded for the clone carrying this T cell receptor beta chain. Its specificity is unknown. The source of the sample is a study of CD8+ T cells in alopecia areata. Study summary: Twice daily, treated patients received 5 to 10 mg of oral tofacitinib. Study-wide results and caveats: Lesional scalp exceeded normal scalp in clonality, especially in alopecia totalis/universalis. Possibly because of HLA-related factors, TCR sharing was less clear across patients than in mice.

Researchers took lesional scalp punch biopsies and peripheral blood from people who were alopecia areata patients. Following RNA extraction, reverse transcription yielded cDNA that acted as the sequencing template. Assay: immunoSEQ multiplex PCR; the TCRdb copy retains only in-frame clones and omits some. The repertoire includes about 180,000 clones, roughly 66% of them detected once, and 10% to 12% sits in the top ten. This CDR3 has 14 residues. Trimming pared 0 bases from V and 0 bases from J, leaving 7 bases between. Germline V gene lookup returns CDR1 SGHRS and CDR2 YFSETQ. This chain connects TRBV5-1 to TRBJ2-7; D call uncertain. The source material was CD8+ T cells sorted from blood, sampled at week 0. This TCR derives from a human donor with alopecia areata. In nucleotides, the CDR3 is TGCGCCAGCAGCTTGGCCAGGAGCTCCTACGAGCAGTACTTC. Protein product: CASSLARSSYEQYF.